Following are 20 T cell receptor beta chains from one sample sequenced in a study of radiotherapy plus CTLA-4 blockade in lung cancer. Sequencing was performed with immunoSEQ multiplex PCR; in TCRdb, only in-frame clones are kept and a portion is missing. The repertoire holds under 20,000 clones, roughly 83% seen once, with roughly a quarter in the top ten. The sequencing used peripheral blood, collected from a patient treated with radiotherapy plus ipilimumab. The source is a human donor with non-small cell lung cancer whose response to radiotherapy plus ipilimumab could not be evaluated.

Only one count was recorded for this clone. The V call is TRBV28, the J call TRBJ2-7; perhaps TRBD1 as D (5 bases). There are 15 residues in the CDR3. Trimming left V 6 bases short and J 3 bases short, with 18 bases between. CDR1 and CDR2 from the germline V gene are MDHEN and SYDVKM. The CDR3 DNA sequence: TGTGCCAGCAGCAGGGTCCCAACTCAATTCTACGAGCAGTACTTC. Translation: CASSRVPTQFYEQYF.

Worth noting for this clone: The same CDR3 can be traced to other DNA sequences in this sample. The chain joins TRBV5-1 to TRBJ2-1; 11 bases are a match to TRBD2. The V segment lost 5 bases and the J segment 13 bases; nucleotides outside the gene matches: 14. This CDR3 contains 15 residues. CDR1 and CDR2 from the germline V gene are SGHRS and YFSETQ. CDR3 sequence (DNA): TGCGCCAGCAGTCCCCTAGCGGGGGGCCCCAGGGATCAGTTCTTC. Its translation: CASSPLAGGPRDQFF.

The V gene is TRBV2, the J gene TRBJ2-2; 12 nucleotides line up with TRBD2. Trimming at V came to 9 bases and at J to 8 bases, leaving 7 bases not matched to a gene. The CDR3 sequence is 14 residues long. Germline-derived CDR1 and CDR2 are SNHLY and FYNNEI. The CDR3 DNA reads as TGTGCCAGTGAACTAGCGGGGGGCTTGGGGGAGCTGTTTTTT. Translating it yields CASELAGGLGELFF. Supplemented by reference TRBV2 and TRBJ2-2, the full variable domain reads EPEVTQTPSHQVTQMGQEVILRCVPISNHLYFYWYRQILGQKVEFLVSFYNNEISEKSEIFDDQFSVERPDGSNFTLKIRSTKLEDSAMYFCASELAGGLGELFFGEGSRLTVL.

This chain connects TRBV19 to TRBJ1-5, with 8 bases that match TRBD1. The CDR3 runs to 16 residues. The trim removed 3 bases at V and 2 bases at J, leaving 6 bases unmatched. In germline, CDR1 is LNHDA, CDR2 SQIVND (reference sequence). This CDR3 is CASSISGGLGNQPQHF. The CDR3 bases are TGTGCCAGTAGTATCTCAGGGGGCCTTGGCAATCAGCCCCAGCATTTT. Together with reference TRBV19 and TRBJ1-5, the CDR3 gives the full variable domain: DGGITQSPKYLFRKEGQNVTLSCEQNLNHDAMYWYRQDPGQGLRLIYYSQIVNDFQKGDIAEGYSVSREKKESFPLTVTSAQKNPTAFYLCASSISGGLGNQPQHFGDGTRLSIL.

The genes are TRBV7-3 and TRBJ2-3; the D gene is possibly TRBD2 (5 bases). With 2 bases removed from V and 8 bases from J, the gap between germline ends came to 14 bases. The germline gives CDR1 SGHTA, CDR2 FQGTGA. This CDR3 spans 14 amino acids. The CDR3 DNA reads TGTGCCAGCAGCTTAGATATTGTGGCGGGTACGCAGTATTTT. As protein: CASSLDIVAGTQYF.

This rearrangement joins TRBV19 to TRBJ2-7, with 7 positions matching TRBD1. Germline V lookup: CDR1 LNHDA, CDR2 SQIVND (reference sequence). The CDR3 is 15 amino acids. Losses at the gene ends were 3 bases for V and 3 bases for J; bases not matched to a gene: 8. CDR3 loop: CASSMTTGVGYEQYF. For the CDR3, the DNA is TGTGCCAGTAGTATGACAACAGGGGTGGGCTACGAGCAGTACTTC.

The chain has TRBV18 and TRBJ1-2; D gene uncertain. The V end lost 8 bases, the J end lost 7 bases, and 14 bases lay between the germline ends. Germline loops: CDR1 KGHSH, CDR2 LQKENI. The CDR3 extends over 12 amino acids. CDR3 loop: CASHWLSGGYTF. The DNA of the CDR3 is TGTGCCAGCCACTGGCTCTCGGGTGGCTACACCTTC.

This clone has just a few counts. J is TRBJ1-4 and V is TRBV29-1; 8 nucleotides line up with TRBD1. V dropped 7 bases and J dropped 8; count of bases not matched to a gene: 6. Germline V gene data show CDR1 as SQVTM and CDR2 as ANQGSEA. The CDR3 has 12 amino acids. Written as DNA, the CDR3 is TGCAGCGGTACGACAGGGGAAGAAAAACTGTTTTTT. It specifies CSGTTGEEKLFF.

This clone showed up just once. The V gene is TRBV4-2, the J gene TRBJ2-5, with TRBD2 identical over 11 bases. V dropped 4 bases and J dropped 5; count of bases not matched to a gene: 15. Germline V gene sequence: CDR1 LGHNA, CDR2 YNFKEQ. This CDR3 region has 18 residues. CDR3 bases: TGTGCCAGCAGCCCAGCATGGAGTAGCGGGGGGGCCGGTGAGACCCAGTACTTC. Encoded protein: CASSPAWSSGGAGETQYF.

CDR3 residues: CASRRTGSSYNEQFF. CDR3 sequence (DNA): TGTGCCAGCCGTCGGACGGGAAGCTCCTACAATGAGCAGTTCTTC. This chain joins TRBV6-1 and TRBJ2-1; TRBD2 is a possible D gene (5 bases). CDR3 length: 15 amino acids. The V gene's germline CDR1 is MNHNS and CDR2 SASEGT. The ends were cut back, 8 bases at V and 0 bases at J, with 14 bases in the middle.

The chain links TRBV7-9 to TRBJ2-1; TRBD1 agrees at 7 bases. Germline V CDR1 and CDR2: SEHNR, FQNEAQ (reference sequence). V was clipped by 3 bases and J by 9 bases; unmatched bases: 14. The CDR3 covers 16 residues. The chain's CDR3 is CASSFPDRVWRSEQFF. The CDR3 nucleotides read TGTGCCAGCAGCTTTCCCGACAGGGTTTGGCGAAGTGAGCAGTTCTTC.

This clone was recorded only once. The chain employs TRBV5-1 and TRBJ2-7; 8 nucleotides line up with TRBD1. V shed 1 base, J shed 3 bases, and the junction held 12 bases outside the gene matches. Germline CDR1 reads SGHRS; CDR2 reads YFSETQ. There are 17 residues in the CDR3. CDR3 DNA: TGCGCCAGCAGCTTGTCTCTCCGTGACAGGGGATTCTACGAGCAGTACTTC. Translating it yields CASSLSLRDRGFYEQYF.

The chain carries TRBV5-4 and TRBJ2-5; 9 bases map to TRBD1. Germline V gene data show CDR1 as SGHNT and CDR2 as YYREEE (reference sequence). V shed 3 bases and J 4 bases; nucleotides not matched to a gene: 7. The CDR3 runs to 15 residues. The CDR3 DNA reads TGTGCCAGCAGCTCAATTCAGACAGGGGGAGAGACCCAGTACTTC. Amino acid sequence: CASSSIQTGGETQYF.

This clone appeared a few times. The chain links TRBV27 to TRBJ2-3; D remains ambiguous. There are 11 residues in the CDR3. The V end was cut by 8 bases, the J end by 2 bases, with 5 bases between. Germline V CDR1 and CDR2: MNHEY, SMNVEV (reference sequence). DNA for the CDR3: TGTGCCAGCGGAGCCACAGATACGCAGTATTTT. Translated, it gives CASGATDTQYF.

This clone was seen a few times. DNA for the CDR3: TGTGCCAGCAGTTTAGTCCAAACAAGGGCGGGCGAGCAGTACTTC. Encoded protein: CASSLVQTRAGEQYF. This sequence joins TRBV28 and TRBJ2-7, with D tentatively TRBD2 (5 bases). Germline lookup yields CDR1 MDHEN and CDR2 SYDVKM. The V end was cut by 2 bases, the J end by 6 bases, with 17 bases between. CDR3 length: 15 residues.

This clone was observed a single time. CDR3 DNA sequence: TGTGCCACCAGCAGAGACCCACTTACCTACGAGCAGTACTTC. Its translation: CATSRDPLTYEQYF. The chain employs TRBV15 and TRBJ2-7; D unresolved. CDR1 and CDR2 from the germline V gene are LNHNV and YYDKDF (reference sequence). This CDR3 region has 14 residues. Trimming stripped 0 bases from V and 2 bases from J, with 8 bases between.

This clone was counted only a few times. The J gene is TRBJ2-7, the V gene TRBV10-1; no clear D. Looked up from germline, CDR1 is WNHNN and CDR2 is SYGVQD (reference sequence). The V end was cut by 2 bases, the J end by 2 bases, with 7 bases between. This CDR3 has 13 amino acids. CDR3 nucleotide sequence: TGCGCCAGCAGTGAGCCGGGTACCTACGAGCAGTACTTC. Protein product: CASSEPGTYEQYF.

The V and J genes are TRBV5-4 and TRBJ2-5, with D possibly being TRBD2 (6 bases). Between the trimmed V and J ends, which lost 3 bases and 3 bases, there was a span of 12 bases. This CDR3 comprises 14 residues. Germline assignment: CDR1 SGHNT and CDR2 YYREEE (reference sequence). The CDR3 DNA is TGTGCCAGCAGCTGGGCGGGGCTGGAAGAGACCCAGTACTTC. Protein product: CASSWAGLEETQYF.

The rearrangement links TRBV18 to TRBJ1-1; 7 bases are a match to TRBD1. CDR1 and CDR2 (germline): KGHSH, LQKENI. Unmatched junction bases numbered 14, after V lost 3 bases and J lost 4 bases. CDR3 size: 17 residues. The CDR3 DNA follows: TGTGCCAGCTCACCGTCCCTATCGGGGACAGTGGGCACTGAAGCTTTCTTT. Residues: CASSPSLSGTVGTEAFF.

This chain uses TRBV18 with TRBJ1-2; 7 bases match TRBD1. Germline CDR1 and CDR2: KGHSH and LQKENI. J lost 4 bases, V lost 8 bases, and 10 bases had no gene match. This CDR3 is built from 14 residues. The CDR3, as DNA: TGTGCCAGCACCTATAGCACAGGGGCCTATGGCTACACCTTC. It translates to CASTYSTGAYGYTF.